This T cell receptor beta chain is drawn from a study of Graves' ophthalmopathy and Graves' hyperthyroidism. Pregnant or lactating patients and those with other autoimmune diseases or uncontrolled infections were excluded. The authors amplified TCR beta CDR3 regions, and they did so from RNA transcripts for repertoire sequencing. Amplification began with first-round RT-PCR using HTBI primers, then second-round multiplex PCR was performed. TCRdb passed the multiplex PCR reads through MiXCR, listing each CDR3 protein once. The table shows around 660,000 distinct CDR3 sequences, with roughly two fifths occurring only once. This clonotype was counted ten times or more. This TCR came from an adult man with Graves' ophthalmopathy. The sequencing input was peripheral blood.

CDR3 sequence (DNA): TGTGCCAGCAGCGTACGGGCCGCGAGGGAGACCCAGTACTTC. This encodes CASSVRAARETQYF. The J gene is TRBJ2-5, the V gene TRBV7-8; the D is unclear. V shed 5 bases and J shed 5 bases, with 15 bases lying between them. In germline, CDR1 is SGHVS, CDR2 FQNEAQ. There are 14 residues in the CDR3.